This is a list of T cell receptor beta chains from one sample in a study of blood T cell repertoires in COVID-19. Some clones are missing from TCRdb's copy, which holds only in-frame ones; the method was immunoSEQ multiplex PCR. The repertoire consists of 300,000 to 450,000 clones, with approximately 87% occurring once and the leading ten covering approximately 1.2%. The source material was PBMCs or T cells enriched from blood (not recorded which). The receptors come from a man aged 25 to 40 who had recovered from COVID-19. CDR3s include the opening cysteine and the closing phenylalanine or tryptophan. Each record gives: clone size, J gene, V gene, D gene, CDR3 protein, CDR3 DNA. D genes are given only for firm matches. Expanded clones are given a class, and other clones once, few, many or no size at all.

abundance: NA; j_gene: TRBJ1-1; v_gene: TRBV19; d_gene: NA; CDR3aa: CASSTARAKNTEAFF; CDR3nt: TGTGCCAGTAGTACTGCCAGGGCAAAGAACACTGAAGCTTTCTTT
abundance: NA; j_gene: TRBJ2-7; v_gene: TRBV5-1; d_gene: TRBD1; CDR3aa: CASSYPQGSVNEQYF; CDR3nt: TGCGCCAGCAGCTATCCACAGGGGTCCGTAAACGAGCAGTACTTC
abundance: NA; j_gene: TRBJ1-1; v_gene: TRBV3-1/TRBV3-2; d_gene: TRBD1; CDR3aa: CASSQDPGQAPFPEAFF; CDR3nt: TGTGCCAGCAGCCAAGATCCCGGACAGGCCCCATTCCCTGAAGCTTTCTTT
abundance: NA; j_gene: TRBJ1-4; v_gene: TRBV4-1; d_gene: NA; CDR3aa: CASSQGGGGGRMYEKLFF; CDR3nt: TGCGCCAGCAGCCAAGGTGGAGGGGGGGGTCGGATGTATGAAAAACTGTTTTTT
abundance: NA; j_gene: TRBJ2-7; v_gene: TRBV14; d_gene: NA; CDR3aa: CASSPRTEGEQYF; CDR3nt: TGTGCCAGCAGCCCCCGGACAGAGGGCGAGCAGTACTTC
abundance: NA; j_gene: TRBJ2-3; v_gene: TRBV7-9; d_gene: NA; CDR3aa: CASSIIDTQYF; CDR3nt: TGTGCCAGCAGCATCATAGATACGCAGTATTTT
abundance: NA; j_gene: TRBJ1-1; v_gene: TRBV30; d_gene: NA; CDR3aa: CAWSVGQGWSPAFF; CDR3nt: TGTGCCTGGAGTGTAGGGCAGGGATGGTCTCCAGCTTTCTTT
abundance: NA; j_gene: TRBJ1-1; v_gene: TRBV10-3; d_gene: NA; CDR3aa: CAISEWDIRAEAFF; CDR3nt: TGTGCCATCAGTGAGTGGGATATCAGGGCTGAAGCTTTCTTT
abundance: NA; j_gene: TRBJ2-1; v_gene: TRBV5-1; d_gene: TRBD1; CDR3aa: CASRSGGGSYNEQFF; CDR3nt: TGCGCCAGCAGATCAGGGGGCGGCTCCTACAATGAGCAGTTCTTC
abundance: NA; j_gene: TRBJ2-2; v_gene: TRBV6-5; d_gene: TRBD1; CDR3aa: CASSLGETGGTGELFF; CDR3nt: TGTGCCAGCAGTTTGGGGGAGACAGGGGGCACCGGGGAGCTGTTTTTT
abundance: once; j_gene: TRBJ1-2; v_gene: TRBV6-2/TRBV6-3; d_gene: NA; CDR3aa: CASSDGRRGSNYGYTF; CDR3nt: TGTGCCAGCAGTGACGGACGAAGGGGATCAAACTATGGCTACACCTTC
abundance: few; j_gene: TRBJ1-2; v_gene: TRBV6-5; d_gene: TRBD1; CDR3aa: CASSPGQANYGYTF; CDR3nt: TGTGCCAGCAGTCCCGGACAGGCAAACTATGGCTACACCTTC
abundance: NA; j_gene: TRBJ1-5; v_gene: TRBV27; d_gene: TRBD1; CDR3aa: CARGTAHQPQHF; CDR3nt: TGTGCCCGGGGGACAGCTCATCAGCCCCAGCATTTT
abundance: NA; j_gene: TRBJ1-2; v_gene: TRBV19; d_gene: NA; CDR3aa: CASTKAGTPSGYGYTF; CDR3nt: TGTGCCAGTACCAAAGCCGGGACACCCAGCGGCTATGGCTACACCTTC
abundance: NA; j_gene: TRBJ1-2; v_gene: TRBV18; d_gene: TRBD1; CDR3aa: CASSPQRTGGGGYTF; CDR3nt: TGTGCCAGCTCACCACAGAGGACAGGGGGCGGAGGCTACACCTTC
abundance: NA; j_gene: TRBJ1-2; v_gene: TRBV11-2; d_gene: NA; CDR3aa: CASSLGPKGNYGYTF; CDR3nt: TGTGCCAGCAGCTTAGGGCCAAAGGGGAACTATGGCTACACCTTC
abundance: NA; j_gene: TRBJ2-1; v_gene: TRBV9; d_gene: NA; CDR3aa: CASSVGRGSGNEQFF; CDR3nt: TGTGCCAGCAGCGTGGGCAGGGGATCGGGCAATGAGCAGTTCTTC
abundance: few; j_gene: TRBJ1-2; v_gene: TRBV10-2; d_gene: NA; CDR3aa: CASWAGTNYGYTF; CDR3nt: TGCGCCTCTTGGGCAGGGACTAACTATGGCTACACCTTC
abundance: NA; j_gene: TRBJ2-1; v_gene: TRBV3-1/TRBV3-2; d_gene: NA; CDR3aa: CASSQEVVRSGRFF; CDR3nt: TGTGCCAGCAGCCAAGAGGTCGTCCGTAGTGGTCGGTTCTTC
abundance: NA; j_gene: TRBJ1-1; v_gene: TRBV20-1; d_gene: NA; CDR3aa: CTLGGEVAFF; CDR3nt: TGCACCTTGGGGGGGGAAGTAGCTTTCTTT
abundance: few; j_gene: TRBJ1-1; v_gene: TRBV2; d_gene: TRBD1; CDR3aa: CASSGTVNTEAFF; CDR3nt: TGTGCCAGCAGCGGGACAGTGAACACTGAAGCTTTCTTT
abundance: NA; j_gene: TRBJ2-5; v_gene: TRBV10-3; d_gene: TRBD1; CDR3aa: CATWPGTGGSETQYF; CDR3nt: TGTGCCACTTGGCCCGGGACAGGGGGGAGCGAGACCCAGTACTTC
abundance: NA; j_gene: TRBJ2-2; v_gene: TRBV4-1; d_gene: NA; CDR3aa: CASSQRADRHQNTGELFF; CDR3nt: TGCGCCAGCAGCCAACGCGCCGACAGGCACCAAAACACCGGGGAGCTGTTTTTT
abundance: once; j_gene: TRBJ2-1; v_gene: TRBV19; d_gene: NA; CDR3aa: CASSPDTGTNEQFF; CDR3nt: TGTGCCAGTAGTCCGGACACAGGGACCAATGAGCAGTTCTTC
abundance: NA; j_gene: TRBJ1-1; v_gene: TRBV30; d_gene: NA; CDR3aa: CAWRNQMNTEAFF; CDR3nt: TGTGCCTGGAGGAATCAGATGAACACTGAAGCTTTCTTT
abundance: NA; j_gene: TRBJ1-4; v_gene: TRBV30; d_gene: NA; CDR3aa: CAWRDGVRMFF; CDR3nt: TGTGCCTGGAGGGACGGGGTTCGGATGTTTTTT
abundance: few; j_gene: TRBJ1-6; v_gene: TRBV6-1; d_gene: NA; CDR3aa: CASSEAVPGSYNSPLHF; CDR3nt: TGTGCCAGCAGTGAAGCGGTACCAGGCTCCTATAATTCACCCCTCCACTTT
abundance: few; j_gene: TRBJ1-1; v_gene: TRBV27; d_gene: NA; CDR3aa: CASSSTPNTEAFF; CDR3nt: TGTGCCAGCAGTTCGACACCAAACACTGAAGCTTTCTTT
abundance: NA; j_gene: TRBJ2-1; v_gene: TRBV19; d_gene: TRBD1; CDR3aa: CASSRQGAEQFF; CDR3nt: TGTGCCAGTAGTAGACAGGGGGCTGAGCAGTTCTTC
abundance: NA; j_gene: TRBJ2-3; v_gene: TRBV30; d_gene: NA; CDR3aa: CAWSADSDTQYF; CDR3nt: TGTGCCTGGAGTGCAGATTCAGATACGCAGTATTTT
abundance: once; j_gene: TRBJ2-7; v_gene: TRBV7-9; d_gene: TRBD2; CDR3aa: CASSKGTSVRLYEQYF; CDR3nt: TGTGCCAGCAGCAAGGGGACTAGCGTAAGGTTATACGAGCAGTACTTC
abundance: NA; j_gene: TRBJ1-3; v_gene: TRBV6-6; d_gene: NA; CDR3aa: CASSYHGQVSGNTIYF; CDR3nt: TGTGCCAGCAGTTACCATGGACAAGTGTCTGGAAACACCATATATTTT